The entry that follows covers one T cell receptor (beta chain) sequence. Its specificity is unknown. The data originate from a study of OX40 agonist ivuxolimab in advanced cancers. Whole-study context: Clinicians treated patients with ivuxolimab, an agonistic anti-OX40 (CD134) antibody.

Libraries were prepared by immunoSEQ multiplex PCR; TCRdb keeps only in-frame clonotypes and omits some of them. The sample comprises 76,000 or so clones, roughly 85% of which are singletons, and under 0.75% rests with the top ten. Study-wide results and caveats: Blood T cells, both CD4+ and CD8+, expanded clonally by week 6 at 0.1 to 3.0 mg/kg. On average, a greater number of expanded clones characterised CD8+ T cells relative to CD4+.

CDR1 and CDR2 (germline): LGHNA, YNFKEQ. V was shortened by 0 bases and J by 3 bases, with 9 bases between the two germline ends. The CDR3 has 14 residues. The input for sequencing was CD4+ or CD8+ T cells sorted from blood, taken in a trial of the OX40 agonist ivuxolimab. The receptor comes from an adult with an advanced solid tumor such as melanoma, head and neck, liver or kidney cancer. The chain joins TRBV4-2 to TRBJ2-7; no clear D. This CDR3 is CASSQERHHYEQYF. CDR3 DNA: TGTGCCAGCAGCCAAGAGAGACACCACTACGAGCAGTACTTC.